Listed below are T cell receptor beta chains from one sample, sequenced in a study of T cell repertoires and HLA-DP antigens. These receptors have no known antigen. Produced via immunoSEQ multiplex PCR; TCRdb's table is partial and in-frame only. This sample has about 110,000 clones, with 80% to 95% found just once. Sequenced material: CD4+ T cells from PBMCs. All receptors derive from a woman under 30 in good health and CMV-seronegative. Both conserved end residues are part of each CDR3. Fields, in order: D gene, clone size, V gene, J gene, CDR3 protein, CDR3 DNA. A D gene is named only where the DNA matches it firmly. Not every row has a clone size; where given, it reads once, few, many or a size class.

NA,NA,TRBV29-1,TRBJ1-2,CSVEIQETGGYTF,TGCAGCGTTGAAATCCAGGAAACGGGTGGCTACACCTTC
NA,NA,TRBV5-1,TRBJ2-5,CASSPDPSETQYF,TGCGCCAGCAGCCCCGACCCGTCGGAGACCCAGTACTTC
NA,NA,TRBV2,TRBJ1-4,CASKAGNTNEKLFF,TGTGCCAGCAAGGCGGGCAACACCAATGAAAAACTGTTTTTT
NA,NA,TRBV19,TRBJ1-5,CASSIVQGRQPQHF,TGTGCCAGTAGTATTGTCCAGGGTCGGCAGCCCCAGCATTTT
TRBD1,NA,TRBV27,TRBJ2-7,CASSLSRGRTGGSYEQYF,TGTGCCAGCAGTTTATCGAGGGGGAGGACAGGGGGCTCCTACGAGCAGTACTTC
TRBD1,NA,TRBV5-4,TRBJ1-1,CASSFRGTVRGEAFF,TGTGCCAGCAGCTTCAGGGGGACAGTTAGAGGGGAAGCTTTCTTT
NA,NA,TRBV18,TRBJ2-2,CASSPLSPGELFF,TGTGCCAGCTCACCACTGAGCCCCGGGGAGCTGTTTTTT
TRBD1,NA,TRBV29-1,TRBJ2-5,CSAGQGYQETQYF,TGCAGCGCGGGACAGGGGTACCAAGAGACCCAGTACTTC
NA,NA,TRBV7-3,TRBJ2-1,CASSLLSLGYNEQFF,TGTGCCAGCAGCTTACTGAGCCTAGGGTACAATGAGCAGTTCTTC
NA,NA,TRBV2,TRBJ2-1,CASSGQGSYNEQFF,TGTGCCAGCAGTGGTCAGGGCTCCTACAATGAGCAGTTCTTC
NA,NA,TRBV7-9,TRBJ1-3,CASSLGGLALSGNTIYF,TGTGCCAGCAGCTTGGGGGGGCTGGCCCTCTCTGGAAACACCATATATTTT
NA,NA,TRBV4-3,TRBJ1-2,CASSQDPRPDYGYTF,TGCGCCAGCAGCCAAGACCCTCGGCCTGACTATGGCTACACCTTC
TRBD2,NA,TRBV18,TRBJ2-7,CASSPPGGPYEQYF,TGTGCCAGCTCACCACCGGGAGGGCCCTACGAGCAGTACTTC
NA,NA,TRBV10-3,TRBJ1-2,CAISVDLATYGYTF,TGTGCCATCAGTGTGGACTTGGCTACCTATGGCTACACCTTC
TRBD1,NA,TRBV5-1,TRBJ2-3,CASSLDRETSTDTQYF,TGCGCCAGCAGCCTTGACAGGGAAACTAGCACAGATACGCAGTATTTT
TRBD2,NA,TRBV18,TRBJ2-1,CASSRGRNNEQFF,TGTGCCAGCTCCCGCGGGAGGAACAATGAGCAGTTCTTC
NA,NA,TRBV27,TRBJ1-1,CASSVRRQREGKAFF,TGTGCCAGCAGTGTTAGGAGACAGCGAGAGGGCAAAGCTTTCTTT
NA,NA,TRBV2,TRBJ1-6,CASSDGWTDNSPLHF,TGTGCCAGCAGTGATGGGTGGACAGATAATTCACCCCTCCACTTT
NA,NA,TRBV28,TRBJ1-2,CASSTFREPGNYGYTF,TGTGCCAGCAGTACCTTCCGGGAACCGGGAAACTATGGCTACACCTTC
NA,NA,TRBV19,TRBJ1-2,CASRIDGNYGYTF,TGTGCCAGTAGGATCGACGGGAACTATGGCTACACCTTC
NA,NA,TRBV18,TRBJ1-1,CASSPQTLGTEAFF,TGTGCCAGCTCACCACAGACCTTGGGGACTGAAGCTTTCTTT
NA,NA,TRBV13,TRBJ1-1,CASSLGPGLSEAFF,TGTGCCAGCAGCTTAGGTCCAGGGCTATCTGAAGCTTTCTTT
TRBD2,NA,TRBV5-1,TRBJ2-1,CASSLGTSGGEQFF,TGCGCCAGCAGCCTCGGGACTAGCGGCGGTGAGCAGTTCTTC
NA,NA,TRBV20-1,TRBJ2-5,CSALEETQYF,TGCAGTGCTCTCGAAGAGACCCAGTACTTC
NA,NA,TRBV28,TRBJ2-2,CASNFRVTGELFF,TGTGCCAGCAACTTCAGGGTCACCGGGGAGCTGTTTTTT
TRBD2,NA,TRBV19,TRBJ2-5,CASGELAGPQYF,TGTGCCAGTGGGGAACTAGCGGGACCCCAGTACTTC
NA,NA,TRBV11-2,TRBJ2-3,CASRWGTDTQYF,TGTGCCAGCCGGTGGGGCACAGATACGCAGTATTTT
NA,NA,TRBV9,TRBJ1-3,CASSVESSGNTIYF,TGTGCCAGCAGCGTAGAGTCTTCTGGAAACACCATATATTTT
NA,once,TRBV28,TRBJ1-5,CASSLSGNQPQHF,TGTGCCAGCAGTTTGTCCGGGAATCAGCCCCAGCATTTT
TRBD1,NA,TRBV7-9,TRBJ2-4,CAGDRVLAKNIQYF,TGTGCCGGCGACAGGGTCCTAGCCAAAAACATTCAGTACTTC
NA,NA,TRBV6-4,TRBJ1-1,CASSDGVWTEAFF,TGTGCCAGCAGTGATGGGGTTTGGACTGAAGCTTTCTTT
TRBD1,NA,TRBV2,TRBJ1-3,CASKTGLGNTIYF,TGTGCCAGCAAGACAGGGTTAGGAAACACCATATATTTT
TRBD2,NA,TRBV11-2,TRBJ2-7,CASSLVGLAGGSYEQYF,TGTGCCAGCAGCTTAGTGGGACTAGCGGGAGGCTCCTACGAGCAGTACTTC
NA,once,TRBV6-5,TRBJ2-1,CASRLEGGSYNEQFF,TGTGCCAGCAGGTTGGAGGGCGGAAGCTACAATGAGCAGTTCTTC
TRBD2,NA,TRBV7-3,TRBJ2-1,CASSLGGSGLEQFF,TGTGCCAGCAGCCTCGGGGGTAGCGGGCTGGAGCAGTTCTTC
NA,NA,TRBV7-2,TRBJ1-5,CASSFRQGGNQPQHF,TGTGCCAGCAGCTTCAGGCAGGGAGGTAATCAGCCCCAGCATTTT
TRBD2,NA,TRBV23-1,TRBJ2-3,CASSPPGLAGGYGLTDTQYF,TGCGCCAGCAGCCCACCGGGACTAGCGGGAGGGTATGGGCTAACAGATACGCAGTATTTT
NA,NA,TRBV5-6,TRBJ2-5,CASSWARLLQETQYF,TGTGCCAGCAGCTGGGCCAGGTTACTCCAAGAGACCCAGTACTTC
NA,NA,TRBV2,TRBJ2-1,CASSVASSYNEQFF,TGTGCCAGCAGTGTGGCGTCGTCCTACAATGAGCAGTTCTTC
TRBD2,once,TRBV5-1,TRBJ2-2,CASRVSGLTGELFF,TGCGCCAGCAGAGTTAGCGGGCTAACCGGGGAGCTGTTTTTT
TRBD1,few,TRBV7-3,TRBJ1-1,CASSRDRGTEAFF,TGTGCCAGCAGCCGTGACAGGGGCACTGAAGCTTTCTTT
NA,NA,TRBV5-5,TRBJ1-6,CASSLDQINSPLHF,TGTGCCAGCAGCTTGGATCAGATTAATTCACCCCTCCACTTT
TRBD2,NA,TRBV9,TRBJ2-2,CASSVRGGTNTGELFF,TGTGCCAGCAGCGTGCGGGGAGGGACGAACACCGGGGAGCTGTTTTTT
NA,once,TRBV6-5,TRBJ2-3,CASSYDGSDTQYF,TGTGCCAGCAGTTACGACGGGTCAGATACGCAGTATTTT
NA,NA,TRBV6-5,TRBJ1-1,CASSSNRHGTEAFF,TGTGCCAGCAGTTCAAATCGACACGGCACTGAAGCTTTCTTT